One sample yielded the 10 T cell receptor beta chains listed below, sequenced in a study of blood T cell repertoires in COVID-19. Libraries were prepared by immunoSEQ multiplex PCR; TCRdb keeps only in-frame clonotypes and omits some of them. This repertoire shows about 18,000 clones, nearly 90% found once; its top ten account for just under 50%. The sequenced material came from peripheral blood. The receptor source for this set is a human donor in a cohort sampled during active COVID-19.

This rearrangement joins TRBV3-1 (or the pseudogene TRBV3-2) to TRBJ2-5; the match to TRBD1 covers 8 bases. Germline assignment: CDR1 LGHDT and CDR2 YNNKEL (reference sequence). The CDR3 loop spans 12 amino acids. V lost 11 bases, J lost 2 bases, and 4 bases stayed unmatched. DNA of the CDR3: TGTGCCGTAGGACAGGGACAAGAGACCCAGTACTTC. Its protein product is CAVGQGQETQYF.

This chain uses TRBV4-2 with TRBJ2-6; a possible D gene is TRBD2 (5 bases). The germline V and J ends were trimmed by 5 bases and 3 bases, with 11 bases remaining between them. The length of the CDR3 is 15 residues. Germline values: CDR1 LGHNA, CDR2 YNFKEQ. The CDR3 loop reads CASSYSGDGANVLTF. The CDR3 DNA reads TGTGCCAGCAGCTACAGCGGCGATGGGGCCAACGTCCTGACTTTC.

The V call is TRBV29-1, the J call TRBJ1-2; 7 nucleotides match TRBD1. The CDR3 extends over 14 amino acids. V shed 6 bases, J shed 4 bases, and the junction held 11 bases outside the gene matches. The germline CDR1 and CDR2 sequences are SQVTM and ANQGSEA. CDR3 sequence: CSVFVGTEGYGYTF. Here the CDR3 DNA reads TGCAGCGTCTTCGTAGGGACAGAAGGCTATGGCTACACCTTC.

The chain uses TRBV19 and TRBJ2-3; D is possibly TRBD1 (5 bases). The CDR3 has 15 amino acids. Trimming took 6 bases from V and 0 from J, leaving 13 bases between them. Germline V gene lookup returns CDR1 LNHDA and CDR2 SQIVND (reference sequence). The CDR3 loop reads CASRETAPSTDTQYF. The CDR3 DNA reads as TGTGCCAGTAGGGAGACAGCCCCTAGCACAGATACGCAGTATTTT.

Here the CDR3 DNA reads TGCGCCAGCAGCTCCGGACAGGGAGAGTCACCCCTCCACTTT. Translation: CASSSGQGESPLHF. The chain carries TRBV5-1 and TRBJ1-6; TRBD1 aligns across 8 bases. Germline V gene lookup returns CDR1 SGHRS and CDR2 YFSETQ. The length of the CDR3 is 14 residues. The junction had 6 bases not matched to a gene; V was cut back by 3 bases and J by 10 bases.

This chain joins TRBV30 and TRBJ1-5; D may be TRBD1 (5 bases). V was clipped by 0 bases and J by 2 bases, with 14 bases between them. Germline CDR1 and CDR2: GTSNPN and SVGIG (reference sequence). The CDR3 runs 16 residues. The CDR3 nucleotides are TGTGCCTGGAGTGTACGGAAGGGACTTGGCAATCAGCCCCAGCATTTT. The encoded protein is CAWSVRKGLGNQPQHF. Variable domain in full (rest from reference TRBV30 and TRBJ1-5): SQTIHQWPATLVQPVGSPLSLECTVEGTSNPNLYWYRQAAGRGLQLLFYSVGIGQISSEVPQNLSASRPQDRQFILSSKKLLLSDSGFYLCAWSVRKGLGNQPQHFGDGTRLSIL.

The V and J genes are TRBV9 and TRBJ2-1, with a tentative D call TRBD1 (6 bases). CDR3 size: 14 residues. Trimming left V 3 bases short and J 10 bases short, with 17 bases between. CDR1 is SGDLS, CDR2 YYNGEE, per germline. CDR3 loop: CASSETTGSLEQFF. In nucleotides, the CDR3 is TGTGCCAGCAGCGAAACAACAGGGTCCCTCGAGCAGTTCTTC.

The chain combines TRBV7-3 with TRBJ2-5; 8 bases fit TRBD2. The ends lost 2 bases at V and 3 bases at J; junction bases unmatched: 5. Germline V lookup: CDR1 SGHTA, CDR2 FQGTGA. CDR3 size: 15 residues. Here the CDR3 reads CASSLGAGAEETQYF. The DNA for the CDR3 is TGTGCCAGCAGCTTAGGAGCGGGGGCCGAAGAGACCCAGTACTTC.

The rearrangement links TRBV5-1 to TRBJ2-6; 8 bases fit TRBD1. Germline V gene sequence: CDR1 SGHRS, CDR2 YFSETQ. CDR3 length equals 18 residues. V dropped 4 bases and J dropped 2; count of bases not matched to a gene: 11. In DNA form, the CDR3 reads TGCGCCAGCAGCACCGGACAGGGTAGATGGACTGGGGCCAACGTCCTGACTTTC. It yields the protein CASSTGQGRWTGANVLTF.

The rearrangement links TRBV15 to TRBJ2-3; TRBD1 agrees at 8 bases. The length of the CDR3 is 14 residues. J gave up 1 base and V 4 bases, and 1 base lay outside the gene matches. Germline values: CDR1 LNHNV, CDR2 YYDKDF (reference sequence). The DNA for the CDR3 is TGTGCCACCAGCAAGGACAGGGGCACAGATACGCAGTATTTT. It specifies CATSKDRGTDTQYF.